This TCR beta chain came from a study of blood T cell repertoires in COVID-19. At the level of the study: The samples span acute and convalescent COVID-19 from the United States, Italy and Spain.

Germline lookup yields CDR1 SGDLS and CDR2 YYNGEE. The length of the CDR3 is 15 residues. The trim removed 4 bases at V and 0 bases at J, leaving 6 bases unmatched. Only in-frame clones appear in the TCRdb table, and some are missing; sequencing was by immunoSEQ multiplex PCR. The data contain fewer than 200,000 clones, around 87% of them singletons. The source material was peripheral blood. The chain recombines TRBV9 with TRBJ2-7; 8 bases align to TRBD2. This receptor was taken from a young woman who had recovered from COVID-19. The DNA of the CDR3 is TGTGCCAGCAGCCCACTAGCGGAAAGCTCCTACGAGCAGTACGTC. Protein sequence: CASSPLAESSYEQYV.